One sample yielded the 29 T cell receptor beta chains listed below, sequenced in a study of blood T cell repertoires in COVID-19 (dated by TCRdb to the early 2020s). Library method: the immunoSEQ multiplex PCR assay. In TCRdb, the immuneACCESS table is reduced to in-frame sequences with V and J assigned. These tables do not hold every clone; where another copy was compared, an unresolved V gene accounts for under half, and the others remain unexplained. Counted in this sample were 180,000 or so clones; 76% of them appeared once. The top ten constitute approximately 8.6% of the sample. Sequencing was performed on peripheral blood. All receptors derive from a woman aged 50 to 60 with active or convalescent COVID-19.

The rearrangement joins TRBV5-1 to TRBJ2-1; 9 nucleotides align to TRBD2. Germline loops: CDR1 SGHRS, CDR2 YFSETQ. CDR3 length equals 17 residues. Trimming took 4 bases from V and 9 from J; bases not matched to a gene: 17. The CDR3 loop reads CASSIRSGLAVRTEQFF. The CDR3 DNA is TGCGCCAGCAGCATACGGTCGGGACTAGCTGTTCGGACTGAGCAGTTCTTC. The variable domain in full, with the rest retrieved from reference TRBV5-1 and TRBJ2-1, is KAGVTQTPRYLIKTRGQQVTLSCSPISGHRSVSWYQQTPGQGLQFLFEYFSETQRNKGNFPGRFSGRQFSNSRSEMNVSTLELGDSALYLCASSIRSGLAVRTEQFFGPGTRLTVL.

V gene TRBV3-1 (or the pseudogene TRBV3-2) combines with J gene TRBJ2-1, with a possible D match to TRBD2 (7 bases). CDR1 is LGHDT, CDR2 YNNKEL, per germline (reference sequence). Trimming stripped 0 bases from V and 10 bases from J, with 19 bases between. The CDR3 consists of 16 residues. The CDR3 loop is CASSQEPLARGGEQFF. CDR3 nucleotide sequence: TGTGCCAGCAGCCAAGAACCACTAGCGAGGGGGGGGGAGCAGTTCTTC.

This clone was observed a few times. The chain employs TRBV6-2 or TRBV6-3 and TRBJ1-1; D call uncertain. This CDR3 contains 16 residues. CDR1 is MNHEY, CDR2 SVGEGT, per germline. V lost 2 bases and J lost 4, with 17 bases in between. In DNA, the CDR3 is TGTGCCAGCAGTTACGGTGGGTGGCTCCGAGGCACTGAAGCTTTCTTT. Protein sequence: CASSYGGWLRGTEAFF.

This chain links TRBV6-2 or TRBV6-3 with TRBJ2-7; 7 bases match TRBD1. This CDR3 is 17 amino acids long. Germline trimming cut 4 bases from V and 0 bases from J; bases unmatched to any gene: 12. Per the germline V gene, CDR1 is MNHEY and CDR2 is SVGEGT. CDR3 loop: CASSFPATGDGSYEQYF. In DNA, the CDR3 is TGTGCCAGCAGTTTTCCCGCCACAGGGGACGGCTCCTACGAGCAGTACTTC.

This clone is a singleton in its sample. The chain employs TRBV6-1 and TRBJ1-2; D not certain. V was clipped by 2 bases and J by 3 bases, with 7 bases between them. The CDR3 runs 13 residues. CDR1 and CDR2 (germline): MNHNS, SASEGT. The CDR3 DNA is TGTGCCAGCAGTGAATTGTATGACTATGGCTACACCTTC. Residues: CASSELYDYGYTF.

This chain uses TRBV30 with TRBJ2-1, with 14 bases that match TRBD2. Trimming removed 4 bases from V and 1 base from J; junction bases left unmatched: 9. The CDR3 is made up of 18 amino acids. The germline gives CDR1 GTSNPN, CDR2 SVGIG (reference sequence). The CDR3 here is CAWNFGLAGGQSYNEQFF. CDR3 DNA: TGTGCCTGGAATTTTGGACTAGCGGGGGGACAATCCTACAATGAGCAGTTCTTC.

This clone was seen once. J is TRBJ2-7 and V is TRBV5-1, with a weak D call TRBD2 (6 bases). This CDR3 region has 14 residues. V shed 4 bases and J shed 0 bases, with 11 bases lying between them. Germline V gene lookup returns CDR1 SGHRS and CDR2 YFSETQ. The CDR3 nucleotides read TGCGCCAGCAGCCCCTCGGGGGACTCCTACGAGCAGTACTTC. It yields the protein CASSPSGDSYEQYF.

This clone turned up a few times. The chain is built from TRBV24-1 and TRBJ1-5; maybe TRBD1 (6 bases). The V and J ends lost 4 bases and 2 bases respectively, with 11 bases between them. Per germline, CDR1 KGHDR and CDR2 SFDVKD. The CDR3 length is 15 residues. The DNA of the CDR3 is TGTGCCACCAGTGAAACAGGGAGACGCAATCAGCCCCAGCATTTT. It specifies CATSETGRRNQPQHF.

The chain uses TRBV5-1 and TRBJ2-1; tentative D call: TRBD2 (6 bases). Germline CDR1 SGHRS, CDR2 YFSETQ. The V and J ends lost 0 bases and 4 bases respectively, with 11 bases between them. This CDR3 is 15 amino acids long. CDR3 region: CASSLEGEVYNEQFF. In nucleotides, the CDR3 is TGCGCCAGCAGCTTGGAAGGGGAGGTATACAATGAGCAGTTCTTC.

This chain joins TRBV7-3 and TRBJ2-2, with 13 bases matching TRBD2. CDR1 and CDR2 from the germline V gene are SGHTA and FQGTGA. V was clipped by 4 bases and J by 6 bases; unmatched bases: 8. The CDR3 loop spans 17 amino acids. CDR3 nucleotides: TGTGCCAGCAGCTCCACCGGACTAGCGGGAGCTTCCGGGGAGCTGTTTTTT. It encodes CASSSTGLAGASGELFF. Combining the CDR3 with reference TRBV7-3 and TRBJ2-2 gives the whole variable domain GAGVSQTPSNKVTEKGKYVELRCDPISGHTALYWYRQSLGQGPEFLIYFQGTGAADDSGLPNDRFFAVRPEGSVSTLKIQRTERGDSAVYLCASSSTGLAGASGELFFGEGSRLTVL.

This clone was recorded at least ten times. The same CDR3 can be traced to other DNA sequences in this sample. The V call is TRBV7-2, the J call TRBJ2-7, with 7 bases aligning to TRBD2. CDR3 size: 14 residues. From germline, CDR1 is SGHTA and CDR2 FQGNSA. Trimming removed 1 base from V and 3 bases from J; junction bases left unmatched: 3. The CDR3 DNA reads as TGTGCCAGCAGCTTAGTAGCTAGCGGCTACGAGCAGTACTTC. Translation: CASSLVASGYEQYF.

This chain connects TRBV3-1 (or the pseudogene TRBV3-2) to TRBJ1-1; D not resolved. Between the trimmed V and J ends, which lost 3 bases and 4 bases, there was a span of 12 bases. This CDR3 has 14 residues. Germline V gives CDR1 LGHDT, CDR2 YNNKEL (reference sequence). CDR3 DNA sequence: TGTGCCAGCAGCCAGGGAGGACGGATCACTGAAGCTTTCTTT. Translated: CASSQGGRITEAFF.

The chain is built from TRBV5-1 and TRBJ2-7, with a possible D match to TRBD1 (6 bases). CDR3 length: 14 amino acids. V was clipped by 4 bases and J by 0 bases, with 11 bases between them. Per the germline V gene, CDR1 is SGHRS and CDR2 is YFSETQ. Written as DNA, the CDR3 is TGCGCCAGCAGCACCCCGGACAGCTCCTACGAGCAGTACTTC. It is translated as CASSTPDSSYEQYF.

This chain connects TRBV7-2 to TRBJ1-6; D unclear. V dropped 1 base and J dropped 6 bases, with 13 bases sitting between them. The CDR3 is 16 amino acids. Germline CDR1 SGHTA, CDR2 FQGNSA. The CDR3: CASSLGTTRGNSPLHF. Written as DNA, the CDR3 is TGTGCCAGCAGCTTAGGCACAACCCGGGGTAATTCACCCCTCCACTTT.

The gene calls are TRBV6-5 and TRBJ1-5; D is uncertain. Germline CDR1 and CDR2: MNHEY and SVGAGI. Trimming pared 2 bases from V and 0 bases from J, leaving 8 bases between. The CDR3 is 15 residues long. The CDR3 coding sequence is TGTGCCAGCAGTTACAGCCAAGATAGCAATCAGCCCCAGCATTTT. Translated, it gives CASSYSQDSNQPQHF.

The rearrangement links TRBV10-3 to TRBJ2-7, with 8 positions matching TRBD2. Germline V gene sequence: CDR1 ENHRY, CDR2 SYGVKD. Trimming at V came to 2 bases and at J to 3 bases, leaving 9 bases not matched to a gene. This CDR3 contains 16 residues. CDR3: CAISEPGGQDSYEQYF. In DNA, the CDR3 is TGTGCCATCAGTGAGCCGGGGGGGCAGGATAGCTACGAGCAGTACTTC.

The chain combines TRBV7-2 with TRBJ2-5, with 13 bases fitting TRBD2. Germline V gene data show CDR1 as SGHTA and CDR2 as FQGNSA. The V gene end was trimmed by 5 bases and the J gene end by 5 bases; junction bases not matched to a gene: 11. This CDR3 is 17 amino acids long. As DNA, the CDR3 is TGTGCCAGCAGCCTCGTTGGGACTAGCGGGATGTCGGAGACCCAGTACTTC. Its translation: CASSLVGTSGMSETQYF.

V is TRBV19 and J is TRBJ1-5; D is uncertain. CDR1 and CDR2 (germline): LNHDA, SQIVND (reference sequence). The V and J ends lost 3 bases and 7 bases respectively, with 10 bases between them. The CDR3 loop spans 13 amino acids. The DNA of the CDR3 is TGTGCCAGTAGTATGGGCAGTACCCAGCCCCAGCATTTT. Translated: CASSMGSTQPQHF.

This chain links TRBV7-9 with TRBJ2-7; 7 bases match TRBD2. V trimming: 5 bases; J trimming: 2 bases; junction bases outside the gene matches: 12. Germline CDR1 and CDR2: SEHNR and FQNEAQ (reference sequence). The CDR3 extends over 16 amino acids. The DNA of the CDR3 is TGTGCCAGCAGCCCTATTAGCGGGCCTCGAGCCTACGAGCAGTACTTC. This codes for CASSPISGPRAYEQYF.

V gene TRBV27 combines with J gene TRBJ2-3; D might be TRBD1 (6 bases). Germline V CDR1 and CDR2: MNHEY, SMNVEV (reference sequence). The CDR3 is 14 amino acids. V lost 3 bases, J lost 0 bases, and 7 bases lay in between. CDR3 region: CASSFDRSTDTQYF. CDR3 nucleotide sequence: TGTGCCAGCAGTTTCGACAGGAGCACAGATACGCAGTATTTT.

The V gene is TRBV19, the J gene TRBJ1-2; no clear D. CDR3 size: 13 residues. Germline CDR1 is LNHDA and CDR2 is SQIVND (reference sequence). V was trimmed by 3 bases and J by 5 bases, leaving 10 bases between them. Here the CDR3 DNA reads TGTGCCAGTAGTATTAACAGTTGGTATGGCTACACCTTC. Protein product: CASSINSWYGYTF.

J is TRBJ2-3 and V is TRBV28; 12 bases are a match to TRBD2. Germline V gene sequence: CDR1 MDHEN, CDR2 SYDVKM. CDR3 length: 17 amino acids. V shed 6 bases, J shed 2 bases, and the junction held 9 bases outside the gene matches. The CDR3 DNA follows: TGTGCCAGCAGCCTCGGGACTAGCGGGTTTCACACAGATACGCAGTATTTT. The encoded protein is CASSLGTSGFHTDTQYF.

This chain links TRBV5-6 with TRBJ1-1; D not resolved. Germline lookup yields CDR1 SGHDT and CDR2 YYEEEE. This CDR3 region has 15 residues. The V end was cut by 0 bases, the J end by 2 bases, with 11 bases between. CDR3 in amino acids: CASSLVSFFNTEAFF. The CDR3 coding sequence is TGTGCCAGCAGCTTGGTTTCCTTCTTTAACACTGAAGCTTTCTTT.

CDR3 nucleotide sequence: TGCAGCGTTGTTCACGGGACAGCTAACATTCAGTACTTC. Its translation is CSVVHGTANIQYF. The chain carries TRBV29-1 and TRBJ2-4; TRBD1 aligns across 7 bases. Germline V lookup: CDR1 SQVTM, CDR2 ANQGSEA. Losses at the gene ends were 4 bases for V and 7 bases for J; bases not matched to a gene: 7. The CDR3 is 13 amino acids. Full variable domain (outside the CDR3, taken from reference TRBV29-1 and TRBJ2-4): SAVISQKPSRDICQRGTSLTIQCQVDSQVTMMFWYRQQPGQSLTLIATANQGSEATYESGFVIDKFPISRPNLTFSTLTVSNMSPEDSSIYLCSVVHGTANIQYFGAGTRLSVL.

The chain employs TRBV19 and TRBJ1-4; 7 bases line up with TRBD1. The CDR3 length is 13 residues. The junction had 10 bases not matched to a gene; V was cut back by 10 bases and J by 8 bases. Germline V gives CDR1 LNHDA, CDR2 SQIVND (reference sequence). The CDR3 reads CATNDRAGEKLFF. CDR3 nucleotides: TGTGCCACCAACGACAGGGCTGGAGAAAAACTGTTTTTT.

V is TRBV6-5 and J is TRBJ2-1; D not certain. The V gene's germline CDR1 is MNHEY and CDR2 SVGAGI. The V end lost 7 bases, the J end lost 5 bases, and 12 bases lay between the germline ends. The CDR3 length is 13 residues. The CDR3 loop is CASTLGPNNEQFF. CDR3 in DNA: TGTGCCAGCACCCTAGGCCCTAACAATGAGCAGTTCTTC.

On this clone: Within the sample, other DNA sequences also encode this same CDR3. The V gene is TRBV5-8, the J gene TRBJ2-2; 9 bases map to TRBD1. After removal of 0 bases from V and 6 bases from J, the junction contained 0 bases not matched to a gene. CDR1 and CDR2 from the germline V gene are SGHTS and YDEGEE. The CDR3 sequence is 14 residues long. CDR3 in DNA: TGTGCCAGCAGCTTGGGACAGGGGGCCGGGGAGCTGTTTTTT. This translates into CASSLGQGAGELFF.

This rearrangement joins TRBV3-1 (or the pseudogene TRBV3-2) to TRBJ2-5, with 8 bases fitting TRBD2. This CDR3 is 14 amino acids long. Trimming removed 4 bases from V and 0 bases from J; junction bases left unmatched: 1. From germline, CDR1 is LGHDT and CDR2 YNNKEL (reference sequence). The CDR3 loop is CASSPRGDQETQYF. CDR3 nucleotide sequence: TGTGCCAGCAGCCCGCGGGGGGACCAAGAGACCCAGTACTTC.

The rearrangement joins TRBV2 to TRBJ1-5, with 8 bases that match TRBD1. CDR3 length equals 13 residues. The J segment lost 7 bases and the V segment lost 5 bases, leaving 4 bases of the junction unmatched. Germline assignment: CDR1 SNHLY and CDR2 FYNNEI. The CDR3 here is CASSRQGIQPQHF. CDR3 sequence (DNA): TGTGCCAGCAGTCGACAGGGGATACAGCCCCAGCATTTT.